This is a list of T cell receptor beta chains from one sample in a study of cytotoxic CD8 clonotypes in ibrutinib-treated CLL. The repertoire was sequenced with immunoSEQ multiplex PCR; TCRdb's copy has only in-frame clones and lacks some. This table has about 270,000 clones, roughly 76% appearing once. This material consisted of PBMCs, taken at disease progression, from a patient treated with ibrutinib. The receptor source for this set is a human donor with chronic lymphocytic leukemia. Both conserved end residues are part of each CDR3. The D gene is left open where the match is weak. Size tells how often a clone was seen (once, few, many) or the class of an expanded clone, and some rows leave it out.

V gene: TRBV4-1
clone size: -
J gene: TRBJ1-5
D gene: -
CDR3 protein: CASSQDPGQPQHF
CDR3 DNA: TGCGCCAGCAGCCAAGACCCGGGTCAGCCCCAGCATTTT

V gene: TRBV10-3
clone size: -
J gene: TRBJ2-2
D gene: TRBD1
CDR3 protein: CAISDRDRGNTGELFF
CDR3 DNA: TGTGCCATCAGTGATCGGGACAGGGGCAACACCGGGGAGCTGTTTTTT

V gene: TRBV7-2
clone size: -
J gene: TRBJ2-5
D gene: -
CDR3 protein: CASSLGGWWQETQYF
CDR3 DNA: TGTGCCAGCAGCTTAGGGGGTTGGTGGCAAGAGACCCAGTACTTC

V gene: TRBV11-2
clone size: -
J gene: TRBJ2-6
D gene: -
CDR3 protein: CASSFMGSGANVLTF
CDR3 DNA: TGTGCCAGCAGCTTTATGGGGTCTGGGGCCAACGTCCTGACTTTC

V gene: TRBV5-6
clone size: -
J gene: TRBJ2-1
D gene: -
CDR3 protein: CASSLLSGESYNEQFF
CDR3 DNA: TGTGCCAGCAGCTTGCTTAGCGGAGAGTCCTACAATGAGCAGTTCTTC

V gene: TRBV4-1
clone size: -
J gene: TRBJ1-2
D gene: -
CDR3 protein: CASSPRLGNYGYTF
CDR3 DNA: TGCGCCAGCAGCCCCCGGTTGGGCAACTATGGCTACACCTTC

V gene: TRBV2
clone size: -
J gene: TRBJ1-2
D gene: -
CDR3 protein: CASSDWQGRDGYTF
CDR3 DNA: TGTGCCAGCAGTGATTGGCAGGGGAGGGATGGCTACACCTTC

V gene: TRBV19
clone size: -
J gene: TRBJ2-7
D gene: -
CDR3 protein: CASSMTLASYEQYF
CDR3 DNA: TGTGCCAGTAGTATGACACTAGCCAGCTACGAGCAGTACTTC

V gene: TRBV13
clone size: -
J gene: TRBJ1-6
D gene: TRBD1
CDR3 protein: CASSTGTGGSPLHF
CDR3 DNA: TGTGCCAGCAGCACCGGGACAGGAGGTTCACCCCTCCACTTT

V gene: TRBV9
clone size: -
J gene: TRBJ2-2
D gene: -
CDR3 protein: CASSGWHGELFF
CDR3 DNA: TGTGCCAGCAGCGGGTGGCACGGGGAGCTGTTTTTT

V gene: TRBV6-5
clone size: -
J gene: TRBJ1-2
D gene: TRBD1
CDR3 protein: CASSYGQGGYGYTF
CDR3 DNA: TGTGCCAGCAGTTATGGACAGGGTGGCTATGGCTACACCTTC

V gene: TRBV2
clone size: few
J gene: TRBJ1-4
D gene: TRBD1
CDR3 protein: CASRGQGVEEKLFF
CDR3 DNA: TGTGCCAGCAGGGGACAGGGTGTTGAGGAAAAACTGTTTTTT

V gene: TRBV4-1
clone size: -
J gene: TRBJ2-7
D gene: -
CDR3 protein: CASSPVRGSYEQYF
CDR3 DNA: TGCGCCAGCAGCCCCGTGAGGGGGTCCTACGAGCAGTACTTC

V gene: TRBV19
clone size: -
J gene: TRBJ1-4
D gene: TRBD1
CDR3 protein: CAAPLDREDEKLFF
CDR3 DNA: TGTGCCGCCCCATTGGACAGGGAGGATGAAAAACTGTTTTTT

V gene: TRBV5-4
clone size: -
J gene: TRBJ2-1
D gene: TRBD2
CDR3 protein: CASRRGLDYNEQFF
CDR3 DNA: TGTGCCAGCAGAAGGGGACTAGACTACAATGAGCAGTTCTTC

V gene: TRBV29-1
clone size: -
J gene: TRBJ2-3
D gene: -
CDR3 protein: CSVETAGSADTQYF
CDR3 DNA: TGCAGCGTTGAAACTGCAGGGTCGGCTGATACGCAGTATTTT

V gene: TRBV7-8
clone size: -
J gene: TRBJ2-1
D gene: TRBD2
CDR3 protein: CASSWGLAGFDEQFF
CDR3 DNA: TGTGCCAGCAGCTGGGGACTAGCGGGATTCGATGAGCAGTTCTTC

V gene: TRBV28
clone size: -
J gene: TRBJ2-2
D gene: -
CDR3 protein: CASSLWVVRAGELFF
CDR3 DNA: TGTGCCAGCAGTTTATGGGTCGTTCGTGCCGGGGAGCTGTTTTTT

V gene: TRBV6-5
clone size: -
J gene: TRBJ1-1
D gene: -
CDR3 protein: CASSPVESLNTEAFF
CDR3 DNA: TGTGCCAGCAGCCCTGTAGAGTCCCTGAACACTGAAGCTTTCTTT

V gene: TRBV6-5
clone size: -
J gene: TRBJ2-3
D gene: -
CDR3 protein: CASARLTFRDTQYF
CDR3 DNA: TGTGCCAGCGCAAGACTCACGTTCAGGGATACGCAGTATTTT

V gene: TRBV27
clone size: few
J gene: TRBJ1-2
D gene: -
CDR3 protein: CASSLTGQAYYGYTF
CDR3 DNA: TGTGCCAGCAGTTTAACTGGGCAGGCCTACTATGGCTACACCTTC

V gene: TRBV4-2
clone size: -
J gene: TRBJ1-1
D gene: -
CDR3 protein: CASSQDGLRGAFTEAFF
CDR3 DNA: TGTGCCAGCAGCCAAGACGGGCTACGGGGGGCGTTCACTGAAGCTTTCTTT

V gene: TRBV7-3
clone size: -
J gene: TRBJ2-7
D gene: -
CDR3 protein: CASSLVQAGPYEQYF
CDR3 DNA: TGTGCCAGCAGCTTAGTCCAGGCAGGGCCCTACGAGCAGTACTTC

V gene: TRBV29-1
clone size: -
J gene: TRBJ1-2
D gene: -
CDR3 protein: CSVDSQGPGYTF
CDR3 DNA: TGCAGCGTTGATAGTCAGGGTCCCGGCTACACCTTC

V gene: TRBV2
clone size: few
J gene: TRBJ2-3
D gene: -
CDR3 protein: CASTLEGGRGTDTQYF
CDR3 DNA: TGTGCCAGCACCCTTGAAGGGGGTCGAGGAACAGATACGCAGTATTTT

V gene: TRBV10-3
clone size: -
J gene: TRBJ2-2
D gene: -
CDR3 protein: CAINSGTGELFF
CDR3 DNA: TGTGCCATCAATTCGGGCACCGGGGAGCTGTTTTTT

V gene: TRBV13
clone size: -
J gene: TRBJ1-4
D gene: -
CDR3 protein: CASSLVRASELFF
CDR3 DNA: TGTGCCAGCAGCTTAGTTCGAGCGTCGGAACTGTTTTTT

V gene: TRBV6-5
clone size: -
J gene: TRBJ2-7
D gene: TRBD1
CDR3 protein: CASTSTGGYEQYF
CDR3 DNA: TGTGCCAGCACCTCGACAGGGGGCTACGAGCAGTACTTC

V gene: TRBV6-5
clone size: -
J gene: TRBJ1-2
D gene: -
CDR3 protein: CASSRDLAGYTF
CDR3 DNA: TGTGCCAGCAGTCGCGATCTCGCGGGCTACACCTTC

V gene: TRBV7-3
clone size: -
J gene: TRBJ2-3
D gene: TRBD1
CDR3 protein: CASSSDRQGGTDTQYF
CDR3 DNA: TGTGCCAGCAGCTCAGACCGACAGGGCGGCACAGATACGCAGTATTTT

V gene: TRBV9
clone size: once
J gene: TRBJ2-3
D gene: -
CDR3 protein: CASTLLATSTDTQYF
CDR3 DNA: TGTGCCAGCACCCTTCTAGCGACCAGCACAGATACGCAGTATTTT

V gene: TRBV7-9
clone size: -
J gene: TRBJ2-7
D gene: -
CDR3 protein: CASRQPGLGSYEQYF
CDR3 DNA: TGTGCCAGCAGGCAACCGGGACTGGGCTCCTACGAGCAGTACTTC

V gene: TRBV7-9
clone size: -
J gene: TRBJ2-7
D gene: -
CDR3 protein: CASSHHTSEQYF
CDR3 DNA: TGTGCCAGCAGCCACCACACTAGCGAGCAGTACTTC

V gene: TRBV9
clone size: -
J gene: TRBJ2-1
D gene: -
CDR3 protein: CASSVGTPYNEQFF
CDR3 DNA: TGTGCCAGCAGCGTAGGAACACCCTACAATGAGCAGTTCTTC

V gene: TRBV5-1
clone size: -
J gene: TRBJ2-7
D gene: -
CDR3 protein: CASSLDLYEQYF
CDR3 DNA: TGCGCCAGCAGCTTGGACCTCTACGAGCAGTACTTC

V gene: TRBV27
clone size: -
J gene: TRBJ2-7
D gene: -
CDR3 protein: CASSFAYEQYF
CDR3 DNA: TGTGCCAGCAGTTTCGCCTACGAGCAGTACTTC

V gene: TRBV7-9
clone size: -
J gene: TRBJ2-7
D gene: -
CDR3 protein: CASRPPGADEQYF
CDR3 DNA: TGTGCCAGCAGACCCCCAGGGGCGGACGAGCAGTACTTC

V gene: TRBV29-1
clone size: -
J gene: TRBJ1-2
D gene: TRBD1
CDR3 protein: CSVARGDGYTF
CDR3 DNA: TGCAGCGTTGCCAGGGGGGATGGCTACACCTTC

V gene: TRBV10-3
clone size: -
J gene: TRBJ1-5
D gene: -
CDR3 protein: CAISDMSGQPQHF
CDR3 DNA: TGTGCCATCAGCGACATGTCCGGACAGCCCCAGCATTTT

V gene: TRBV11-2
clone size: few
J gene: TRBJ2-7
D gene: -
CDR3 protein: CASSLEVGEQYF
CDR3 DNA: TGTGCCAGCAGCTTAGAGGTCGGGGAGCAGTACTTC

V gene: TRBV6-5
clone size: -
J gene: TRBJ2-7
D gene: -
CDR3 protein: CASRGGAISYEQYF
CDR3 DNA: TGTGCCAGCCGTGGCGGGGCAATCTCCTACGAGCAGTACTTC

V gene: TRBV28
clone size: -
J gene: TRBJ2-1
D gene: -
CDR3 protein: CASSAGTTYNEQFF
CDR3 DNA: TGTGCCAGCAGCGCCGGGACAACCTACAATGAGCAGTTCTTC